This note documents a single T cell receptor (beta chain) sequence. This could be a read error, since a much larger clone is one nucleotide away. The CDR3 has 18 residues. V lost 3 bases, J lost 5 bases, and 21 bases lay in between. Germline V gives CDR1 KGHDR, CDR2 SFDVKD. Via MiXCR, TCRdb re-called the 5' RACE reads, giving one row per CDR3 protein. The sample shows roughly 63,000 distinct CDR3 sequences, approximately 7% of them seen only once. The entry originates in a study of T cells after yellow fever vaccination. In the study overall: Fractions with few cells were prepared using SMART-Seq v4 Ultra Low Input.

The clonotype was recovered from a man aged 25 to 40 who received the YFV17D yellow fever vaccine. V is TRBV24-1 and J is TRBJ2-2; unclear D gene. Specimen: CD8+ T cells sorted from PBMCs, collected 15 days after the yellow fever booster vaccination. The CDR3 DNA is TGTGCCACCAGTGATACCCCGAGGAGCGTGAGTGGAACCGGGGAGCTGTTTTTT. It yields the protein CATSDTPRSVSGTGELFF.